This TCR beta chain is from a study of regulatory T cells in long-lasting Graves disease. Time point denoted: newly diagnosed GD, antithyroid drugs for less than 3 months. PBMC RNA was the source of the TCR library. Guidelines of the American Thyroid Association were used to diagnose Graves' disease. In building TCR beta libraries, iRepertoire HTBI primers were used together with Arm-PCR of CDR3 regions. From the multiplex PCR reads, TCRdb called clonotypes with MiXCR, one entry per CDR3 protein. The sample includes 550,000 or so distinct CDR3 sequences, around 12% seen only once; the top ten take about 8.3%. V was pared by 10 bases and J by 2 bases, with 11 bases of the junction left unmatched. CDR3 length: 15 residues. CDR1 is ENHRY and CDR2 is SYGVKD in the germline V gene. These data also formed part of another study, on T cells in Graves' hyperthyroidism and ophthalmopathy.

This clonotype was obtained from a woman aged 25-40 years with Graves disease. Sequencing was performed on peripheral blood mononuclear cells (PBMCs), taken at new diagnosis, from a patient treated with antithyroid drugs. The chain couples TRBV10-3 to TRBJ2-1; the match to TRBD2 covers 7 bases. The CDR3: CATRRLAGAYNEQFF. CDR3 in DNA: TGTGCCACCAGGAGACTAGCTGGGGCCTACAATGAGCAGTTCTTC.